Shown below are 28 T cell receptor beta chains from a single sample sequenced in a study of blood T cell repertoires in COVID-19. Clones were sequenced by immunoSEQ multiplex PCR, and TCRdb holds only the in-frame ones, with some missing. The table has approximately 440,000 clones, roughly 88% seen once. What was sequenced was peripheral blood. The receptors come from a woman aged 50 to 60 with COVID-19, enrolled during active disease.

The rearrangement links TRBV2 to TRBJ2-1; TRBD1 agrees at 8 bases. There are 15 residues in the CDR3. Germline V gene data show CDR1 as SNHLY and CDR2 as FYNNEI. The trim removed 10 bases at V and 11 bases at J, leaving 19 bases unmatched. CDR3 amino acids: CAILWGTGGVEKQFF. As DNA, the CDR3 is TGTGCCATCTTATGGGGGACAGGAGGGGTAGAGAAGCAGTTCTTC.

This clone was counted a few times. The CDR3 DNA reads TGTGCCAGTGGAGGGACAGCTCAGCCCCAGCATTTT. Protein sequence: CASGGTAQPQHF. The chain couples TRBV19 to TRBJ1-5; 7 nucleotides line up with TRBD1. V was pared by 8 bases and J by 6 bases, with 4 bases of the junction left unmatched. From germline, CDR1 is LNHDA and CDR2 SQIVND (reference sequence). The CDR3 is made up of 12 amino acids.

This clone appeared a single time. The chain has TRBV5-1 and TRBJ2-7, with a possible D match to TRBD2 (6 bases). Germline V gene lookup returns CDR1 SGHRS and CDR2 YFSETQ. The CDR3 consists of 15 residues. The V gene lost 2 bases and the J gene lost 0 bases, with 12 bases spanning the gap. The chain's CDR3 is CASSLSGYSSYEQYF. The CDR3 DNA reads as TGCGCCAGCAGCTTAAGCGGGTATAGCTCCTACGAGCAGTACTTC. The full variable domain, completed using reference TRBV5-1 and TRBJ2-7, is KAGVTQTPRYLIKTRGQQVTLSCSPISGHRSVSWYQQTPGQGLQFLFEYFSETQRNKGNFPGRFSGRQFSNSRSEMNVSTLELGDSALYLCASSLSGYSSYEQYFGPGTRLTVT.

This rearrangement joins TRBV5-5 to TRBJ2-7, with D maybe TRBD2 (5 bases). Germline V gives CDR1 SGHKS, CDR2 YYEKEE (reference sequence). V was clipped by 4 bases and J by 2 bases, with 10 bases between them. This CDR3 contains 13 residues. The CDR3 spells CASSPRVAYEQYF. For the CDR3, the DNA is TGTGCCAGCAGCCCGAGGGTGGCCTACGAGCAGTACTTC.

V is TRBV5-1 and J is TRBJ1-2, with 9 bases aligning to TRBD1. CDR1 is SGHRS and CDR2 is YFSETQ in the germline V gene. With 3 bases clipped from V and 5 bases from J, the junction kept 2 bases outside the gene matches. The CDR3 runs to 13 residues. CDR3 coding DNA: TGCGCCAGCAGCTGGGACAGGGCTTATGGCTACACCTTC. Protein sequence: CASSWDRAYGYTF.

The genes are TRBV9 and TRBJ1-5, with D perhaps matching TRBD1 (6 bases). Looked up from germline, CDR1 is SGDLS and CDR2 is YYNGEE. Trimming left V 3 bases short and J 1 base short, with 11 bases between. CDR3 length: 15 amino acids. The CDR3 sequence is CASSEQGLSNQPQHF. The CDR3 DNA reads as TGTGCCAGCAGCGAACAGGGTCTGAGCAATCAGCCCCAGCATTTT.

This clone was seen only once. This rearrangement joins TRBV28 to TRBJ1-5; D might be TRBD1 (6 bases). V lost 3 bases to trimming and J lost 6 bases, with 12 bases between them. CDR3 size: 14 residues. Germline CDR1 reads MDHEN; CDR2 reads SYDVKM. CDR3 nucleotides: TGTGCCAGCAGTTTGACAGGAGGTATTCAGCCCCAGCATTTT. Its translation is CASSLTGGIQPQHF.

This chain joins TRBV9 and TRBJ1-5; weak D call: TRBD1 (5 bases). V was clipped by 3 bases and J by 7 bases, with 11 bases between them. Looked up from germline, CDR1 is SGDLS and CDR2 is YYNGEE. CDR3 length: 13 residues. The CDR3 spells CASSEGFRQPQHF. The CDR3 DNA reads as TGTGCCAGCAGCGAGGGGTTTCGGCAGCCCCAGCATTTT.

The V gene is TRBV7-2, the J gene TRBJ1-3, with unresolved D. Germline V gene sequence: CDR1 SGHTA, CDR2 FQGNSA. The CDR3 consists of 13 residues. Trimming left V 5 bases short and J 2 bases short, with 7 bases between. CDR3 residues: CASSPGPGNTIYF. The CDR3 nucleotides read TGTGCCAGCAGCCCAGGTCCTGGAAACACCATATATTTT.

The CDR3, as DNA: TGTGCCACCGCCCACAGGGGTGGCTACACCTTC. Amino acids: CATAHRGGYTF. The rearrangement uses TRBV12-3 or TRBV12-4 and TRBJ1-2, with 7 positions matching TRBD1. There are 11 residues in the CDR3. V lost 10 bases, J lost 7 bases, and 6 bases stayed unmatched.

Only one count was recorded for this clone. The V gene is TRBV9, the J gene TRBJ1-2, with 8 nucleotides matching TRBD1. Germline V lookup: CDR1 SGDLS, CDR2 YYNGEE. J lost 2 bases, V lost 3 bases, and 15 bases had no gene match. The CDR3 is 18 amino acids. Here the CDR3 reads CASSDPISGTGRNYGYTF. The CDR3 DNA reads TGTGCCAGCAGCGACCCCATCTCCGGGACAGGACGAAACTATGGCTACACCTTC.

V gene TRBV7-6 combines with J gene TRBJ2-7; TRBD1 matches at 8 bases. The CDR3 consists of 12 residues. Germline assignment: CDR1 SGHVS and CDR2 FNYEAQ. V trimming: 4 bases; J trimming: 4 bases; junction bases outside the gene matches: 0. The CDR3 coding sequence is TGTGCCAGCAGCTGGACAGGGTACGAGCAGTACTTC. This translates into CASSWTGYEQYF. Looking up the rest from reference TRBV7-6 and TRBJ2-7 gives the full variable domain: GAGVSQSPRYKVTKRGQDVALRCDPISGHVSLYWYRQALGQGPEFLTYFNYEAQQDKSGLPNDRFSAERPEGSISTLTIQRTEQRDSAMYRCASSWTGYEQYFGPGTRLTVT.

The CDR3 bases are TGTGCCAGCAGCCCCCGAGGGTCAGGGGCCCCCCTCGAGCAGTACTTC. Translated, it gives CASSPRGSGAPLEQYF. The chain couples TRBV11-2 to TRBJ2-7; tentative D call: TRBD1 (6 bases). The ends were cut back, 5 bases at V and 6 bases at J, with 23 bases in the middle. CDR1 and CDR2 from the germline V gene are SGHAT and FQNNGV. This CDR3 is built from 16 residues.

This clone appeared once. The chain links TRBV28 to TRBJ1-6; 8 positions agree with TRBD1. V gave up 7 bases and J gave up 7 bases; unmatched junction bases: 6. The CDR3 is made up of 14 amino acids. In germline, CDR1 is MDHEN, CDR2 SYDVKM. Written as DNA, the CDR3 is TGTGCCAGCACCTCGGGACAGGAAAATTCACCCCTCCACTTT. This sequence encodes CASTSGQENSPLHF.

In this sample, this clone turned up once. The gene calls are TRBV11-3 and TRBJ1-1, with D perhaps TRBD1 (6 bases). Germline CDR1 and CDR2: SGHNT and YENEEA. Trimming left V 4 bases short and J 1 base short, with 7 bases between. The CDR3 is 13 residues long. CDR3 sequence (DNA): TGTGCCAGCAGCTCACAGGGGAACACTGAAGCTTTCTTT. It yields the protein CASSSQGNTEAFF. Complete variable domain (other parts from reference TRBV11-3 and TRBJ1-1): EAGVVQSPRYKIIEKKQPVAFWCNPISGHNTLYWYLQNLGQGPELLIRYENEEAVDDSQLPKDRFSAERLKGVDSTLKIQPAELGDSAVYLCASSSQGNTEAFFGQGTRLTVV.

The chain has TRBV19 and TRBJ2-7; a possible D gene is TRBD2 (6 bases). The CDR3 has 14 amino acids. Germline V lookup: CDR1 LNHDA, CDR2 SQIVND (reference sequence). Trimming stripped 5 bases from V and 2 bases from J, with 13 bases between. CDR3 in amino acids: CASSEGWTTYEQYF. CDR3 bases: TGTGCCAGTAGTGAGGGCTGGACTACCTACGAGCAGTACTTC. The whole variable domain, remainder taken from reference TRBV19 and TRBJ2-7, is DGGITQSPKYLFRKEGQNVTLSCEQNLNHDAMYWYRQDPGQGLRLIYYSQIVNDFQKGDIAEGYSVSREKKESFPLTVTSAQKNPTAFYLCASSEGWTTYEQYFGPGTRLTVT.

The chain carries TRBV2 and TRBJ1-1, with 7 bases lining up with TRBD1. The CDR3 covers 13 residues. The germline gives CDR1 SNHLY, CDR2 FYNNEI. With V trimmed by 6 bases and J by 5 bases, 6 bases remained unmatched. CDR3 residues: CASRDRRTTEAFF. DNA of the CDR3: TGTGCCAGCAGGGACAGGAGGACGACTGAAGCTTTCTTT.

The chain employs TRBV7-3 and TRBJ2-1, with TRBD2 identical over 8 bases. The J segment lost 8 bases and the V segment lost 4 bases, leaving 4 bases of the junction unmatched. The CDR3 runs 13 residues. Germline V gives CDR1 SGHTA, CDR2 FQGTGA. CDR3 sequence reads: CASSSNGGDEQFF. The CDR3 bases are TGTGCCAGCAGCTCCAACGGGGGGGATGAGCAGTTCTTC.

The gene calls are TRBV9 and TRBJ2-3; TRBD2 aligns across 12 bases. Germline values: CDR1 SGDLS, CDR2 YYNGEE. There are 18 residues in the CDR3. Germline trimming cut 4 bases from V and 2 bases from J; bases unmatched to any gene: 11. The CDR3 region has the DNA TGTGCCAGCAGCACCCCCTCTAGCGGGGGGGGCCACACAGATACGCAGTATTTT. This sequence encodes CASSTPSSGGGHTDTQYF.

This clone was detected ten times or more. The CDR3 is CAWSTSTRYGYTF. The CDR3 DNA reads TGTGCCTGGAGTACGTCTACTCGCTATGGCTACACCTTC. The chain links TRBV30 to TRBJ1-2; D call uncertain. There are 13 residues in the CDR3. The V gene's germline CDR1 is GTSNPN and CDR2 SVGIG (reference sequence). The V gene lost 2 bases and the J gene lost 4 bases, with 11 bases spanning the gap.

The V and J genes are TRBV6-2 or TRBV6-3 and TRBJ2-3; TRBD1 matches 9 bases. J lost 6 bases, V lost 6 bases, and 10 bases had no gene match. Germline values: CDR1 MNHEY, CDR2 SVGEGT. The CDR3 loop spans 15 amino acids. This CDR3 is CASSWGQGARDTQYF. Here the CDR3 DNA reads TGTGCCAGCAGCTGGGGACAGGGAGCTAGGGATACGCAGTATTTT.

The CDR3 region is CASSYSGTDPFVSTDTQYF. The CDR3 coding sequence is TGTGCCAGCAGTTACTCAGGGACAGATCCTTTCGTTAGCACAGATACGCAGTATTTT. The V and J genes are TRBV6-2 or TRBV6-3 and TRBJ2-3; 7 nucleotides match TRBD1. J gave up 0 bases and V 0 bases, and 12 bases lay outside the gene matches. The germline CDR1 and CDR2 sequences are MNHEY and SVGEGT. This CDR3 region has 19 residues.

The rearrangement links TRBV4-2 to TRBJ1-4, with D hard to call. Germline V CDR1 and CDR2: LGHNA, YNFKEQ. This CDR3 spans 14 amino acids. The germline V and J ends were trimmed by 5 bases and 4 bases, with 11 bases remaining between them. DNA for the CDR3: TGTGCCAGCAGCTCGGGTCGGGGTAATGAAAAACTGTTTTTT. It translates to CASSSGRGNEKLFF.

J is TRBJ1-2 and V is TRBV5-4, with 9 bases that match TRBD1. J lost 5 bases, V lost 4 bases, and 3 bases had no gene match. Germline V gene sequence: CDR1 SGHNT, CDR2 YYREEE (reference sequence). The CDR3 sequence is 13 residues long. Here the CDR3 reads CASSRGQGYGYTF. CDR3 coding DNA: TGTGCCAGCAGCAGGGGACAGGGATATGGCTACACCTTC.

The rearrangement joins TRBV11-2 to TRBJ1-1, with D possibly matching TRBD1 (5 bases). V was pared by 3 bases and J by 3 bases, with 8 bases between. CDR1 and CDR2 (germline): SGHAT, FQNNGV. The CDR3 loop spans 13 amino acids. CDR3 sequence: CASSFGGDTEAFF. The CDR3 DNA sequence: TGTGCCAGCAGCTTTGGGGGGGACACTGAAGCTTTCTTT.

The chain is built from TRBV7-6 and TRBJ1-1; D is perhaps TRBD1 (6 bases). Trimming removed 1 base at V and 7 bases at J, with 19 bases between. Germline CDR1 is SGHVS and CDR2 is FNYEAQ. The CDR3 is made up of 16 amino acids. The CDR3 bases are TGTGCCAGCAGCTTAGAGGCCGGGATTGGGGGCTATGAAGCTTTCTTT. Translated: CASSLEAGIGGYEAFF.

The chain has TRBV9 and TRBJ1-2; 8 nucleotides agree with TRBD1. From germline, CDR1 is SGDLS and CDR2 YYNGEE. The CDR3 totals 15 residues. J gave up 8 bases and V 3 bases, and 12 bases lay outside the gene matches. This CDR3 is CASSAALQGEVGYTF. CDR3 in DNA: TGTGCCAGCAGCGCGGCCTTACAGGGGGAGGTAGGCTACACCTTC.

The genes are TRBV3-1 (or the pseudogene TRBV3-2) and TRBJ2-3; weak D call: TRBD2 (6 bases). Trimming removed 3 bases from V and 5 bases from J, with 12 bases in between. This CDR3 region has 14 residues. Germline lookup yields CDR1 LGHDT and CDR2 YNNKEL (reference sequence). The CDR3 loop is CASSHTGGVDTQYF. Here the CDR3 DNA reads TGTGCCAGCAGCCATACAGGAGGGGTAGATACGCAGTATTTT.